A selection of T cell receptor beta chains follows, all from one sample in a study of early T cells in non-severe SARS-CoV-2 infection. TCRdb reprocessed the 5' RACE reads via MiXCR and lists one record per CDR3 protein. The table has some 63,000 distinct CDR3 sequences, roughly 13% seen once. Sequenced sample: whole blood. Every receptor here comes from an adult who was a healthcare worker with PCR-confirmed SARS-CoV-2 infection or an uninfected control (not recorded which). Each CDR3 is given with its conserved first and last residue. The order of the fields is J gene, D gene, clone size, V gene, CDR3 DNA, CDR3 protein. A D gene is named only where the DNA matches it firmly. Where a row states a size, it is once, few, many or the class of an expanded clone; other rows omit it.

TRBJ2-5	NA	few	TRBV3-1	TGTGCCAGCAGCCCCATAGTTGGGGAGACCCAGTACTTC	CASSPIVGETQYF
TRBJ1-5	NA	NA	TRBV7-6	TGTGCCAGCAGCCCCAGGGGTGGGGGACGGAGCAACCAGCCCCAGCATTTT	CASSPRGGGRSNQPQHF
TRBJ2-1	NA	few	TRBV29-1	TGCAGCGCCCCGGGACCAAGCTCCTACAATGAGCAGTTCTTC	CSAPGPSSYNEQFF
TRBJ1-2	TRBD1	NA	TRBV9	TGTGCCAGCAGCTCCCAAGCCGACAGGGCAGCTGGCTACACCTTC	CASSSQADRAAGYTF
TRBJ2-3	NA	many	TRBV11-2	TGTGCCAGCAGCTTGTCAGCTGTGACAGATACGCAGTATTTT	CASSLSAVTDTQYF
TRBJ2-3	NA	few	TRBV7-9	TGTGCCAGCAGCCTATCCGGGGGCGGGGGCACAGATACGCAGTATTTT	CASSLSGGGGTDTQYF
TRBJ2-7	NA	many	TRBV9	TGTGCCAGCAGCCCCGAACGGGGTTCCTACGAGCAGTACTTC	CASSPERGSYEQYF
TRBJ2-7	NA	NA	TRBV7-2	TGTGCCAGCAGCTTAGTGGGGTCCTCCTACGAGCAGTACTTC	CASSLVGSSYEQYF
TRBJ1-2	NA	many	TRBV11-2	TGTGCCAGCAGCTTAAGCCTCGCCAGTTCCTATGGCTACACCTTC	CASSLSLASSYGYTF
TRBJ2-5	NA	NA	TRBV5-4	TGTGCCAGCAGCTTGCCCCCAACCGGGACAACGTACCAAGAGACCCAGTACTTC	CASSLPPTGTTYQETQYF
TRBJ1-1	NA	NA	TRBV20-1	TGCAGTGCGTCGGACAGTAGGACTGAAGCTTTCTTT	CSASDSRTEAFF
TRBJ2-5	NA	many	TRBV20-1	TGCAGTGCTAGGGCAAGTGGCCGGGCAGAGACCCAGTACTTC	CSARASGRAETQYF
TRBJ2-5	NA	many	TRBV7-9	TGTGCCAGCAGCTTGGGGTCAACGACTGGAGAGACCCAGTACTTC	CASSLGSTTGETQYF
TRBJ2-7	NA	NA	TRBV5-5	TGTGCCAGCAGCCCGGGGTTGGGAGGGCAGTACTTC	CASSPGLGGQYF
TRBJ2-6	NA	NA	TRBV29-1	TGCAGCGTTGAAGCAAAGTCTTCTGGGGCCAACGTCCTGACTTTC	CSVEAKSSGANVLTF
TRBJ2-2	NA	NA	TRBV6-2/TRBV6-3	TGTGCCAGCAGTTACGTCACATACACCGGGGAGCTGTTTTTT	CASSYVTYTGELFF
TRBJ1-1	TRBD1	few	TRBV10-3	TGTGCCATCGAGAAGGGGGCGACTGACACTGAAGCTTTCTTT	CAIEKGATDTEAFF
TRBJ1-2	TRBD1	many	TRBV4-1	TGCGCCAGCAGCCAGGGACAGAACATCTATGGCTACACCTTC	CASSQGQNIYGYTF
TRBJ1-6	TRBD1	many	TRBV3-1	TGTGCCAGCCGGGACAGGGACTCACCCCTCCACTTT	CASRDRDSPLHF
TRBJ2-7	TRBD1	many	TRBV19	TGTGCCAGTAGTTCCCAGGGGGAAACAGGGATCGAGCAGTACTTC	CASSSQGETGIEQYF
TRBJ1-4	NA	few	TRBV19	TGTGCCAGTAGTATTGCGAGCCCTAAAGAAAAACTGTTTTTT	CASSIASPKEKLFF
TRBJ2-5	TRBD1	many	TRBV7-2	TGTGCCAGCAGCTCCGGACAGGGAGAGACCCAGTACTTC	CASSSGQGETQYF
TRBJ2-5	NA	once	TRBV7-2	TGTGCCAGCAGCTCCACAGGGACAGAGACCCAGTACTTC	CASSSTGTETQYF
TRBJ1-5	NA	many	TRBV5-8	TGTGCCAGCAGCTTGGATGCCCGAGGGAATCAGCCCCAGCATTTT	CASSLDARGNQPQHF
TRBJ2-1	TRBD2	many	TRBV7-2	TGTGCCAGCAGCTTTCACGGGGGGGAGTCCTACAATGAGCAGTTCTTC	CASSFHGGESYNEQFF
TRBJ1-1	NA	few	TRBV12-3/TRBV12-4	TGTGCCGGCAGGAAAGGGGGTGGCGGCACTGAAGCTTTCTTT	CAGRKGGGGTEAFF
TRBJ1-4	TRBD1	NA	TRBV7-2	TGTGCCAGCAGCTCAGGACAGGGGACAAAACTGTTTTTT	CASSSGQGTKLFF
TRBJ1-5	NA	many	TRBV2	TGTGCCAGCAGTGAAGTAAGGGAAGGAGGCAATCAGCCCCAGCATTTT	CASSEVREGGNQPQHF
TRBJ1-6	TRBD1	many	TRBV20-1	TGCAGTGCTTATGAGGACCCAGGGGGGAATTCACCCCTCCACTTT	CSAYEDPGGNSPLHF
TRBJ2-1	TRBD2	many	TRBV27	TGTGCCAGCAGCTTTCCGACTAGCGGGGGGGATGAGCAGTTCTTC	CASSFPTSGGDEQFF
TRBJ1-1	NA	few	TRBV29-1	TGCAGCGTTGTCGCGTTAATGGGGGGCACTGAAGCTTTCTTT	CSVVALMGGTEAFF
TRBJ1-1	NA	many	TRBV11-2	TGTGCCAGCAGCTTACATTCCCCCCCGGGCGGACTTGGAAACACTGAAGCTTTCTTT	CASSLHSPPGGLGNTEAFF
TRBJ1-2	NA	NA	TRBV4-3	TGCGCCAGCAGCCAAGAAGGATCCTATGGCTACACCTTC	CASSQEGSYGYTF
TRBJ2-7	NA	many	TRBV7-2	TGTGCCAGCAGCTTCCCAGAGGGGGGGCCTAGCTCCTACGAGCAGTACTTC	CASSFPEGGPSSYEQYF
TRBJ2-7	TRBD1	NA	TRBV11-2	TGTGCCAGTGTAGACAGGGGGCAATACGAGCAGTACTTC	CASVDRGQYEQYF
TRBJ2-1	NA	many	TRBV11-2	TGTGCCAGCAGCATACTGGCAACCCACAATGAGCAGTTCTTC	CASSILATHNEQFF
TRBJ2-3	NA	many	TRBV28	TGTGCCAGCAGACACATTAGGGGGGGGGAATATACGCAGTATTTT	CASRHIRGGEYTQYF
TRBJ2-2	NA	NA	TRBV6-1	TGTGCCAACCGGGACCGGTGGGGTACCGGGGAGCTGTTTTTT	CANRDRWGTGELFF
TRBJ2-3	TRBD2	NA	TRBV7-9	TGTGCCAGCAGCCGAGGGACTAGCGGGGGGAGCACAGATACGCAGTATTTT	CASSRGTSGGSTDTQYF
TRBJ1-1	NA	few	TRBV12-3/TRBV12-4	TGTGCCAGCAGTTTAGGGGCTCGCATTGAAGCTTTCTTT	CASSLGARIEAFF
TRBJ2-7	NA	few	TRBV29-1	TGCAGCGCAGGGGACCGATACGAGCAGTACTTC	CSAGDRYEQYF
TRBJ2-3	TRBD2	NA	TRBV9	TGTGCCAGCAGCGGTAGCGGGGCCCCCACAGATACGCAGTATTTT	CASSGSGAPTDTQYF
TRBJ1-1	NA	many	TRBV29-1	TGCAGCGTCGCTAATTTGTATTTGGTTGGAACTGAAGCTTTCTTT	CSVANLYLVGTEAFF
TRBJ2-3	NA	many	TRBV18	TGTGCCAGCTCACCGATTACAGTTCCTAGCACAGATACGCAGTATTTT	CASSPITVPSTDTQYF
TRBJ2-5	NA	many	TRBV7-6	TGTGCCAGCAGCTTAGTTTCAGGGACGCAGACCCAGTACTTC	CASSLVSGTQTQYF
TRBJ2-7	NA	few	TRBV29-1	TGCAGCGTTGAAGATCGCTACGAGCAGTACTTC	CSVEDRYEQYF
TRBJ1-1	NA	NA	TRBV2	TGTGCCAGCAGCGTATCCCTAGTTGCTTTCTTT	CASSVSLVAFF
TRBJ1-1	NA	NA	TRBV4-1	TGCGCCAGCAGCCCCCAGATCTTAGGGGGCACTGAAGCTTTCTTT	CASSPQILGGTEAFF
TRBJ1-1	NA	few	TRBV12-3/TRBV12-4	TGTGCCAGCAGTTTAGACGGCTGGATGCAATGGATGAACACTGAAGCTTTCTTT	CASSLDGWMQWMNTEAFF
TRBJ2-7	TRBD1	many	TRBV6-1	TGTGCCAGCAGAACCGGGACAGGGGAGGACGAGCAGTACTTC	CASRTGTGEDEQYF
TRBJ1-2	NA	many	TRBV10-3	TGTGCCATCAGTGAGCGCTCGGACCTGAATGGCTATGGCTACACCTTC	CAISERSDLNGYGYTF
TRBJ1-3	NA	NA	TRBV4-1	TGCGCCAGCAGCCAAGGCCAGGGCGTTGGAAACACCATATATTTT	CASSQGQGVGNTIYF
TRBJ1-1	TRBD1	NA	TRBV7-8	TGTGCCAGCAGCCCGACAGGGGCGGTGTACACTGAAGCTTTCTTT	CASSPTGAVYTEAFF
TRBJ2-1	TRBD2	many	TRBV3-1	TGTGCCAGCAGCCTAGCGGGGGGGCTCGCCGACAATGAGCAGTTCTTC	CASSLAGGLADNEQFF